The source of this T cell receptor (beta chain) is a study of cytomegalovirus exposure and HLA in healthy donors. The donors were members of the validation cohort comprising about 120 subjects, separate from the roughly 700-subject first cohort. Looked up from germline, CDR1 is MGHRA and CDR2 is YSYEKL. Trimming took 3 bases from V and 4 from J; bases not matched to a gene: 4. This CDR3 has 15 residues. The sample holds a few counts of this clone. Its antigen is not known. Study-wide results and limits: Researchers reported that a few CMV-associated chains were confirmed in vitro as CMV antigen-specific. The authors listed 164 TCR beta chains as cytomegalovirus-associated.

Clones were read by immunoSEQ multiplex PCR, and TCRdb kept only the in-frame ones, dropping some. The data contain 90,000 to 150,000 clones, around 89% of them seen just once; the ten biggest clones take up about 6.9%. The V gene is TRBV4-1, the J gene TRBJ1-5; TRBD1 aligns across 9 bases. This TCR was recovered from a woman aged 18-35 years in good health and CMV-seropositive. Sequenced material: PBMCs. The CDR3 coding sequence is TGCGCCAGCAGCCACGACGGACAGGGGAATCAGCCCCAGCATTTT. Protein sequence: CASSHDGQGNQPQHF.